A single sample is the source of the 4 T cell receptor beta chains below, sequenced in a study of T cell changes during pregnancy in multiple sclerosis. The method was immunoSEQ multiplex PCR; TCRdb's version includes in-frame clones alone and lacks a portion of them. This sample carries 65,000 to 85,000 clones, roughly 93% of them seen once, and the ten largest clones take about 1.5%. Here the sequenced sample was peripheral blood, taken in the third trimester of pregnancy. These receptors were taken from a female donor with multiple sclerosis, enrolled in a pregnancy study.

This chain links TRBV2 with TRBJ1-5, with TRBD1 identical over 7 bases. Germline V gene lookup returns CDR1 SNHLY and CDR2 FYNNEI. V dropped 6 bases and J dropped 4; count of bases not matched to a gene: 3. The CDR3 extends over 13 amino acids. For the CDR3, the DNA is TGTGCCAGCAGGGGACAGAGTAATCAGCCCCAGCATTTT. Its translation is CASRGQSNQPQHF.

This clone was picked up one time. The CDR3 DNA reads as TGTGCCAGCAGCGCCGGGACAGGGGACGGGGAGCTGTTTTTT. It is translated as CASSAGTGDGELFF. The chain has TRBV5-4 and TRBJ2-2; 10 nucleotides line up with TRBD1. Germline loops: CDR1 SGHNT, CDR2 YYREEE (reference sequence). With 4 bases clipped from V and 7 bases from J, the junction kept 4 bases outside the gene matches. CDR3 length: 14 amino acids.

This clone appeared once. This chain uses TRBV6-1 with TRBJ1-5; the D gene is possibly TRBD1 (5 bases). V was clipped by 2 bases and J by 0 bases, with 14 bases between them. Germline CDR1 is MNHNS and CDR2 is SASEGT. This CDR3 is built from 17 residues. CDR3 coding DNA: TGTGCCAGCAGTGAACTTACAGGATCCTATAGCAATCAGCCCCAGCATTTT. This gives the protein CASSELTGSYSNQPQHF.

This clone has more than one count but fewer than ten. The V and J genes are TRBV4-3 and TRBJ2-5; D not resolved. The CDR3 spans 11 residues. Deletions cut 6 bases from V and 3 bases from J, with 5 bases between. Germline V lookup: CDR1 LGHNA, CDR2 YSLEER. CDR3: CASSPEETQYF. The CDR3 coding sequence is TGCGCCAGCAGTCCCGAAGAGACCCAGTACTTC.